A selection of T cell receptor beta chains follows, all from one sample in a study of neurological immune-mediated disorders. TCRdb re-called the 5' RACE reads through MiXCR, storing one row per CDR3 protein. This sample has some 38,000 distinct CDR3 sequences; about 3.8% occur once, and the top ten carry 2% to 2.5%. The source material was PBMCs. These receptors all stem from a man aged 25 to 40 with multiple sclerosis. CDR3s include the opening cysteine and the closing phenylalanine or tryptophan. D genes are given only for firm matches. A clone size is listed for some rows: how often the clone was seen (once, few, many), or a class if it is expanded.

>.|TRBJ1-1|.|TRBV18
TGTGCCAGCTCACCAGCGACAAGGGGGGACACTGAAGCTTTCTTT
CASSPATRGDTEAFF
>many|TRBJ1-2|TRBD1|TRBV3-1
TGTGCCAGCAGCCAAGATCTACGGACAGGGAGTGGCTACACCTTC
CASSQDLRTGSGYTF
>.|TRBJ2-3|.|TRBV7-8
TGTGCCAGCAGCTTAGACAGGCATACGCAGTATTTT
CASSLDRHTQYF
>many|TRBJ2-2|.|TRBV5-6
TGTGCCAGCAGCTTAGGGGTCACCGGGGAGCTGTTTTTT
CASSLGVTGELFF
>many|TRBJ2-3|.|TRBV5-1
TGCGCCAGCAGGAAACAGTTTGATCCAGATACGCAGTATTTT
CASRKQFDPDTQYF
>once|TRBJ1-5|TRBD1|TRBV2
TGTGCCAGCAGTGGGACAGGGGAGAGCCAGCCCCAGCATTTT
CASSGTGESQPQHF
>few|TRBJ2-7|.|TRBV7-2
TGTGCCAGCAGCTTAGCAACAGGGCGACCGGAGCAGTACTTC
CASSLATGRPEQYF
>many|TRBJ2-1|TRBD1|TRBV24-1
TGTGCCACCAGTGACGGGACAGTTTACAATGAGCAGTTCTTC
CATSDGTVYNEQFF
>many|TRBJ1-6|.|TRBV24-1
TGTGCCACCAGTGATTTCGGACACAATTCACCCCTCCACTTT
CATSDFGHNSPLHF
>many|TRBJ2-3|TRBD2|TRBV3-1
TGTGCCAGCAGGCCGACTAGCGGGGGGGCGTATGGTGATACAGATACGCAGTATTTT
CASRPTSGGAYGDTDTQYF
>many|TRBJ1-2|.|TRBV7-9
TGTGCCAGCAGATCTGGGACTGACGACTATGGCTACACCTTC
CASRSGTDDYGYTF
>many|TRBJ2-1|.|TRBV4-1
TGCGCCAGCAGCCAAGTGGACTTACTCGTATACAATGAGCAGTTCTTC
CASSQVDLLVYNEQFF
>many|TRBJ2-3|.|TRBV5-5
TGTGCCAGCAGCTTGGGGTGGGGGACAGATACGCAGTATTTT
CASSLGWGTDTQYF
>many|TRBJ2-7|.|TRBV7-2
TGTGCCAGCAGCTTAGGGGTCGGCGAGCAGTACTTC
CASSLGVGEQYF
>many|TRBJ2-5|.|TRBV20-1
TGCAGTGCCGCTGGTTCTGGGGCACTCCAGACCCAGTACTTC
CSAAGSGALQTQYF
>many|TRBJ1-1|.|TRBV7-2
TGTGCCAGCAGCTCACAGGGGAACACTGAAGCTTTCTTT
CASSSQGNTEAFF
>many|TRBJ2-5|.|TRBV27
TGTGCCAGCAGTTCCACTAGCTCCGGGACCCAGTACTTC
CASSSTSSGTQYF
>many|TRBJ2-5|.|TRBV20-1
TGCAGTGCTAGTGGTCAGGACCAAGAGACCCAGTACTTC
CSASGQDQETQYF
>.|TRBJ1-1|.|TRBV20-1
TGCAGTGTCAACAGGGAGAAAACTGAAGCTTTCTTT
CSVNREKTEAFF
>.|TRBJ2-7|.|TRBV6-5
TGTGCCAGCAGGCGCGATATTACCCCCTACGAGCAGTACTTC
CASRRDITPYEQYF
>many|TRBJ2-5|TRBD2|TRBV7-6
TGTGCCAGCGGGACTATCGTACAAGAGACCCAGTACTTC
CASGTIVQETQYF
>many|TRBJ1-1|.|TRBV25-1
TGTGCCAGCAGCAAATACAGAGAAGCTTTCTTT
CASSKYREAFF
>few|TRBJ2-1|TRBD2|TRBV20-1
TGCAGTGCTAGAGATAGATGGGCTAGCGGGATGGGGCAGTTCTTC
CSARDRWASGMGQFF
>few|TRBJ1-4|.|TRBV6-1
TGTGCCAGCAGATACTATGGGGAAAAACTGTTTTTT
CASRYYGEKLFF
>many|TRBJ2-7|TRBD1|TRBV29-1
TGCAGCGTTACGGGACAGACCTCCTACGAGCAGTACTTC
CSVTGQTSYEQYF
>many|TRBJ1-6|.|TRBV27
TGTGCCAGCAGTGGGGGGATGGGGAATTCACCCCTCCACTTT
CASSGGMGNSPLHF
>many|TRBJ2-5|TRBD1|TRBV4-1
TGCGCCAGCAGCCAGGACGGGACAGGCCTTCAAGAGACCCAGTACTTC
CASSQDGTGLQETQYF
>.|TRBJ2-3|.|TRBV5-1
TGCACCAGCAGCTTTCAGGGTTCAGATACGCAGTATTTT
CTSSFQGSDTQYF
>many|TRBJ2-3|.|TRBV29-1
TGCAGCGTTGGGGCAGGAGGTAGCACAGATACGCAGTATTTT
CSVGAGGSTDTQYF
>many|TRBJ2-7|.|TRBV20-1
TGCAGTGCTAGAGAGGGGGGAAGCGCCTACGAGCAGTACTTC
CSAREGGSAYEQYF
>few|TRBJ1-1|.|TRBV5-1
TGCGCCAGCAGCTTCTCACGGAACACTGAAGCTTTCTTT
CASSFSRNTEAFF
>many|TRBJ1-5|.|TRBV10-3
TGTGCCATCAGTGAGCGAGGGGATCAGCCCCAGAATTTT
CAISERGDQPQNF
>many|TRBJ1-5|.|TRBV20-1
TGCAGTGCTAGTGCGGGGCCTCAGAAGCCCCAGCATTTT
CSASAGPQKPQHF
>many|TRBJ2-3|TRBD1|TRBV2
TGTGCCAGCAGTCCGGGACAGCGGTCTGATACGCAGTATTTT
CASSPGQRSDTQYF
>few|TRBJ1-2|.|TRBV7-9
TGTGCCAGCAGCCCTGGGGACGCCTTCAGTGAGGGCTACACCTTC
CASSPGDAFSEGYTF
>.|TRBJ1-2|.|TRBV12-3/TRBV12-4
TGTGCCAGCAGTTTAGGGCAGGGAGGCGGCTATGGCTACACCTTC
CASSLGQGGGYGYTF
>many|TRBJ2-3|TRBD2|TRBV20-1
TGCAGTGTCGGGACTAGCGGGGGTAGCACAGATACGCAGTATTTT
CSVGTSGGSTDTQYF
>medium-sized|TRBJ2-1|.|TRBV5-5
TGTGCCAGCAGCGGGGGCTCCGGCTCCTACAATGAGCAGTTCTTC
CASSGGSGSYNEQFF
>few|TRBJ2-7|.|TRBV20-1
TGCAGTGCCCTGCTACGTGGCAGGGCGGACGAGCAGTACTTC
CSALLRGRADEQYF
>.|TRBJ2-3|TRBD1|TRBV19
TGTGCCAGTAGTAGGGACAGAGGGAGCACAGATACGCAGTATTTT
CASSRDRGSTDTQYF
>many|TRBJ2-5|TRBD2|TRBV20-1
TGCAGTGCTAGAGATGTAGGCGGGGGGACCCAAGAGACCCAGTACTTC
CSARDVGGGTQETQYF
>few|TRBJ1-1|.|TRBV5-1
TGCGCCAGCAGCCCCGAGCAGAACACTGAAGCTTTCTTT
CASSPEQNTEAFF
>many|TRBJ2-3|.|TRBV6-5
.
CASSRAGQGTDTQYF
>many|TRBJ1-3|.|TRBV3-1
TGTGCCTCCAGGGCCAAGGGTGGAAACACCATATATTTT
CASRAKGGNTIYF
>few|TRBJ2-3|.|TRBV5-5
TGTGCCAGCAGCTTTACAGGTCGCACAGATACGCAGTATTTT
CASSFTGRTDTQYF
>many|TRBJ2-1|.|TRBV24-1
TGTGCCACCAGTGGAATCTACAATGAGCAGTTCTTC
CATSGIYNEQFF
>many|TRBJ1-2|.|TRBV18
TGTGCCAGCTCACCACCCTTGTCCTATGGCTACACCTTC
CASSPPLSYGYTF
>many|TRBJ2-1|.|TRBV24-1
TGTGCCACCAGTGACCCCTTTAGGGTGGGCAATGAGCAGTTCTTC
CATSDPFRVGNEQFF
>many|TRBJ2-3|TRBD2|TRBV5-1
TGCGCCAGCGGCGCGGGGGGGTCAGATACGCAGTATTTT
CASGAGGSDTQYF
>many|TRBJ2-2|.|TRBV7-2
TGTGCCAGCAGCTCAGCATTTGGGGGGTACACCGGGGAGCTGTTTTTT
CASSSAFGGYTGELFF
>many|TRBJ2-4|.|TRBV27
TGTGCCAGCAGCTCTAGGACCCAAAACATTCAGTACTTC
CASSSRTQNIQYF